This note documents a single TCR beta chain sequence. Its antigen is currently unknown. The entry originates in a study of CD8+CD57+ T cells in acquired aplastic anemia. Study as a whole: An average of roughly 3.2 ug of DNA was obtained from sorted CD4+ and CD8+ cells. General observations from the study: In common between the patients and the controls were twenty-nine CD8+ CDR3 sequences.

Germline V gives CDR1 SGHTA, CDR2 FQGTGA. The germline V and J ends were trimmed by 3 bases and 6 bases, with 5 bases remaining between them. The CDR3 is made up of 12 amino acids. Genomic DNA acted as the template from which TCR beta VDJ combination and CDR3 sequence profiling were carried out. TCRdb reanalysed the reads using MiXCR and keeps one entry per CDR3 protein. The sample includes 150,000 to 200,000 distinct CDR3 sequences, roughly half of them seen just once. The patients chosen for sequencing had shown expansion of CD8+CD57+ cells (detected by flow cytometry). This clonotype was sampled from a human donor with aplastic anemia. The V and J genes are TRBV7-3 and TRBJ2-2; D gene ambiguous. Sequenced: sorted CD4+, CD8+, or CD8+CD57+ T cells (not recorded which) from PBMCs. CDR3 sequence reads: CASSFQSGELFF. In DNA form, the CDR3 reads TGTGCCAGCAGCTTCCAGTCCGGGGAGCTGTTTTTT.